This T cell receptor beta chain was identified in a study of identical twins. In TCRdb, the 5' RACE reads were re-called with MiXCR into one record per CDR3 protein. The table shows 570,000 or so distinct CDR3 sequences, with roughly 9.5% occurring only once. At least ten counts were recorded for this clonotype. Germline V lookup: CDR1 SGHRS, CDR2 YFSETQ. Trimming at V came to 0 bases and at J to 6 bases, leaving 10 bases not matched to a gene. The CDR3 covers 16 residues. In addition, the sample was reused for a study of yellow fever vaccine responses in identical twins.

The specimen was PBMCs. This TCR derives from a woman aged 18-29 years in good health. The chain links TRBV5-1 to TRBJ2-7; TRBD2 aligns across 9 bases. CDR3 sequence reads: CASSLALAGSMGEQYF. The DNA of the CDR3 is TGCGCCAGCAGCTTGGCCCTAGCGGGGAGTATGGGCGAGCAGTACTTC.